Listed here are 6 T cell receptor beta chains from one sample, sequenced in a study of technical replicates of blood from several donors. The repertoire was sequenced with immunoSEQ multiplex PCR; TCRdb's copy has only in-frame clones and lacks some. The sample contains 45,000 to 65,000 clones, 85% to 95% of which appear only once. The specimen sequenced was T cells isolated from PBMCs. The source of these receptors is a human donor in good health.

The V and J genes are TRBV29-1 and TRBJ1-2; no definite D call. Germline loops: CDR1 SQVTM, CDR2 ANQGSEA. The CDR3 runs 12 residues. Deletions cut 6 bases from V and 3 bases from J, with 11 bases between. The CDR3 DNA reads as TGCAGCGTCGGGCAGCGGGACTATGGCTACACCTTC. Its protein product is CSVGQRDYGYTF.

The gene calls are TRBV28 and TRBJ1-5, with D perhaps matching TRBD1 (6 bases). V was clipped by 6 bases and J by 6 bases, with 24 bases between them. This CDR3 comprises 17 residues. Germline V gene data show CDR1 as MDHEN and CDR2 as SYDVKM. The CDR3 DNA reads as TGTGCCAGCAGCCTAGACAGGTGGGGAGCCCAGGGTCAGCCCCAGCATTTT. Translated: CASSLDRWGAQGQPQHF.

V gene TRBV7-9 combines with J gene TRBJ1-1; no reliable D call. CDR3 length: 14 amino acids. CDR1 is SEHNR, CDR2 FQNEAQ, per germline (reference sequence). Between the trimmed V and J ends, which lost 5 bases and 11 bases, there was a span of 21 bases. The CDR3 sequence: CASSRLAGPPHAFF. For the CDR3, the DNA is TGTGCCAGCAGCCGGTTGGCGGGCCCTCCGCACGCTTTCTTT.

CDR3 residues: CASSLPRQGVTRVAFF. The CDR3, as DNA: TGTGCCAGCAGTTTACCTCGACAGGGGGTTACACGAGTAGCTTTCTTT. This chain joins TRBV28 and TRBJ1-1, with 9 bases identical to TRBD1. The CDR3 runs to 16 residues. The trim removed 2 bases at V and 10 bases at J, leaving 14 bases unmatched. Germline V gene sequence: CDR1 MDHEN, CDR2 SYDVKM.

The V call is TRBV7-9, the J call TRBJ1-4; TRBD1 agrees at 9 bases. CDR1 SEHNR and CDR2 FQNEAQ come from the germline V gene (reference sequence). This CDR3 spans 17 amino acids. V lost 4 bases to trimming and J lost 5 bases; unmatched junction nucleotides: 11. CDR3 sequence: CASSSRDRDAPNEKLFF. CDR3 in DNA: TGTGCCAGCAGCTCGAGGGACAGGGACGCCCCGAATGAAAAACTGTTTTTT.

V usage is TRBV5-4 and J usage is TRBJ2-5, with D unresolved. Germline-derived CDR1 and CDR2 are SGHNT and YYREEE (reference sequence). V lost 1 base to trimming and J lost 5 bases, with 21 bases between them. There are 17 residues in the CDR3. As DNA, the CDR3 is TGTGCCAGCAGCTTGCCAACGTCCCGGTCACTCGGGGAGACCCAGTACTTC. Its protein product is CASSLPTSRSLGETQYF. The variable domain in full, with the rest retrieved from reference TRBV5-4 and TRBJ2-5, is ETGVTQSPTHLIKTRGQQVTLRCSSQSGHNTVSWYQQALGQGPQFIFQYYREEENGRGNFPPRFSGLQFPNYSSELNVNALELDDSALYLCASSLPTSRSLGETQYFGPGTRLLVL.